This T cell receptor (beta chain) was sequenced in a study of beta chain features in type 1 diabetes. The CDR3 has 12 residues. V lost 4 bases, J lost 4 bases, and 4 bases lay in between. Germline-derived CDR1 and CDR2 are SGHTA and FQGNSA. Of the isolated RNA, all was reverse transcribed, and so the sequenced material was expressed TCRB transcripts. Generated by immunoSEQ multiplex PCR, the TCRdb table keeps only in-frame clones and is missing some. The sample has 900,000 or so clones, roughly 15% seen once; the top ten hold 0.02% to 0.025%. The V and J genes are TRBV7-2 and TRBJ2-2; D is undetermined. Sequencing input: naive CD4+ T cells from blood. The receptor comes from a woman in her late teens or twenties in good health. The CDR3 coding sequence is TGTGCCAGCAGCTCTTTCACCGGGGAGCTGTTTTTT. This codes for CASSSFTGELFF. The full variable domain, rest sourced from reference TRBV7-2 and TRBJ2-2, is GAGVSQSPSNKVTEKGKDVELRCDPISGHTALYWYRQSLGQGLEFLIYFQGNSAPDKSGLPSDRFSAERTGGSVSTLTIQRTQQEDSAVYLCASSSFTGELFFGEGSRLTVL.